This TCR beta chain stems from a study of breast tumors, draining lymph nodes, adjacent tissues. A single record per CDR3 protein comes from TCRdb applying MiXCR to the multiplex PCR reads. This table holds some 53,000 distinct CDR3 sequences, under 45% found once. This clonotype was seen many times. Its antigen is unknown. Germline V gene sequence: CDR1 SGHVS, CDR2 FNYEAQ. V was trimmed by 8 bases and J by 1 base, leaving 11 bases between them. The CDR3 contains 13 residues. Study results and caveats: Luminal-like breast cancer showed significantly higher tumor–nontumor repertoire similarity than basal-like.

This clonotype originated in a female donor with breast cancer. Some clones in this sample may be carry-over from other donors' samples. J is TRBJ1-1 and V is TRBV7-6, with D possibly TRBD1 on 5 matching bases. The sample taken for sequencing was breast tumor tissue. The CDR3 nucleotides read TGTGCCAGCCGGTCGGGGGAGAACACTGAAGCTTTCTTT. Translation gives CASRSGENTEAFF.